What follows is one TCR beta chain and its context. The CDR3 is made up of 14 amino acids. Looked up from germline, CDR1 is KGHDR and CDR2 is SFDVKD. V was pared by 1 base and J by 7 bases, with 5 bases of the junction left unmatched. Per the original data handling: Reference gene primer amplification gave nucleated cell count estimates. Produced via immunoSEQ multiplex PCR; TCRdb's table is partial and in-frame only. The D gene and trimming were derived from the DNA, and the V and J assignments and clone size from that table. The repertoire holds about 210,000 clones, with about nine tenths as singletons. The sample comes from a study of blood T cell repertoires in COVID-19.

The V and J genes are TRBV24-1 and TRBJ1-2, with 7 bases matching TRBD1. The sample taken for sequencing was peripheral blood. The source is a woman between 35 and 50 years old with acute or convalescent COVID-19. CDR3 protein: CATSDFEGAAGYTF. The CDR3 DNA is TGTGCCACCAGTGATTTTGAGGGGGCAGCTGGCTACACCTTC.